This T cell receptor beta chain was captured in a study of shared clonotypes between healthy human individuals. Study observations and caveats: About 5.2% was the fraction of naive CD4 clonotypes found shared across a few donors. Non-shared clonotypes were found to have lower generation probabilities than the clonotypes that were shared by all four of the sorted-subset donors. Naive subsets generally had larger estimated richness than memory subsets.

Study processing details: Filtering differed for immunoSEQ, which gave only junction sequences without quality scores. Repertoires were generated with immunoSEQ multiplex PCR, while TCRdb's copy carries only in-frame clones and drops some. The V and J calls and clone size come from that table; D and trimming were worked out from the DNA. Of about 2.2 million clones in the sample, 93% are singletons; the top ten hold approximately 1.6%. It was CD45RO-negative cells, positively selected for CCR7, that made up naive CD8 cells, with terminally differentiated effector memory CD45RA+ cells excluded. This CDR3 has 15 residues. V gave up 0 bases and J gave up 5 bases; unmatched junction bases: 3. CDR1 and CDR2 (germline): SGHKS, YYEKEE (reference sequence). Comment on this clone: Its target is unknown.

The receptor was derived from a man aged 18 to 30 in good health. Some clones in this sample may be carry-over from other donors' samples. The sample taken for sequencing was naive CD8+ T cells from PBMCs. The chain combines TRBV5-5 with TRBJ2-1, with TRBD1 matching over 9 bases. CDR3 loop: CASSLEDRGDNEQFF. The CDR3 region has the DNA TGTGCCAGCAGCTTGGAGGACAGGGGAGACAATGAGCAGTTCTTC.